This paragraph covers one TCR beta chain sequence. These data come from a study of blood T cell repertoires in COVID-19. As for the study in general: Sites in the United States, Italy and Spain provided acute and convalescent COVID-19 samples.

The length of the CDR3 is 17 residues. The ends lost 4 bases at V and 1 base at J; junction bases unmatched: 7. Per germline, CDR1 LGHDT and CDR2 YNNKEL (reference sequence). Source study methods: Reference gene primers were amplified, and this amplification served to estimate nucleated cell counts. Generated by immunoSEQ multiplex PCR, the TCRdb table keeps only in-frame clones and is missing some. That table gives V, J and clone size, and the DNA gave D and trimming. The sample lists around 130,000 clones, roughly four fifths occurring once. The sample was peripheral blood. The chain uses TRBV3-1 (or the pseudogene TRBV3-2) and TRBJ2-7, with 13 bases identical to TRBD2. This sequence was found in a human donor in a cohort sampled during active COVID-19. The CDR3 sequence is CASSLLPGLAGSYEQYF. CDR3 in DNA: TGTGCCAGCAGCCTACTCCCGGGACTAGCGGGGTCCTACGAGCAGTACTTC.